The source of this T cell receptor (beta chain) is a study of T-cell reconstitution after alpha-beta-depleted transplantation in children. The study, taken as a whole, reports: T-cell counts and diversity at one year following transplant were attributed mainly to newly produced T cells. The study reportedly traced alpha-beta T cells about two months after transplant to several hundred expanded graft clones. Recipient T cells and thymic progenitors that survived were the source of the high TCRbeta diversity seen at day 60 in some patients.

Unique molecular identifiers were incorporated during preparation of the TCRbeta library. TCRdb reprocessed the PCR reads via MiXCR and lists one record per CDR3 protein. The data contain fewer than 250,000 distinct CDR3 sequences, roughly 8.2% of them singletons. The trim removed 4 bases at V and 2 bases at J, leaving 3 bases unmatched. The CDR3 loop spans 15 amino acids. Germline V CDR1 and CDR2: LGHNA, YSLEER. This clonotype was detected ten times or more. Its specificity is not known. This receptor was taken from a male patient under 18 who had a stem cell transplant for acute lymphoblastic leukemia, so the T cells may come from the graft donor. This material consisted of PBMCs, mostly from graft donor cells, taken 180 days after TCRalphabeta/CD19-depleted stem cell transplant. The chain links TRBV4-3 to TRBJ2-1; 9 positions match TRBD1. CDR3 sequence reads: CASSPGTGPYNEQFF. Written as DNA, the CDR3 is TGCGCCAGCAGCCCGGGGACAGGGCCCTACAATGAGCAGTTCTTC.